This is a list of T cell receptor beta chains from one sample in a study of post-analysis software for immune sequencing data. TCRdb reprocessed the PCR reads via MiXCR and lists one record per CDR3 protein. The sample lists roughly 540,000 distinct CDR3 sequences, about a third seen once, with less than 6% in the top ten. The sample consisted of blood. These receptors all stem from a girl aged 2-17 years with multiple sclerosis. Each CDR3 is given with its conserved first and last residue. A D gene is named only where the DNA matches it firmly. Clone size is not always given. Where it is, it says once, few, many or a class for expanded clones.

d_gene	len	v_gene	j_gene	abundance	CDR3aa	CDR3nt
TRBD1	15	TRBV15	TRBJ1-1	NA	CATSKSGGMNTEAFF	TGTGCCACCAGCAAGTCAGGGGGCATGAACACTGAAGCTTTCTTT
NA	13	TRBV6-6	TRBJ1-2	NA	CASSPQGRYGYTF	TGTGCCAGCAGTCCACAGGGTCGGTATGGCTACACCTTC
NA	13	TRBV20-1	TRBJ1-2	NA	CSAIVGRGYGYTF	TGCAGTGCTATTGTGGGCCGCGGCTATGGCTACACCTTC
TRBD1	15	TRBV20-1	TRBJ1-5	NA	CSAAGTGGTNQPQHF	TGCAGTGCCGCCGGGACAGGGGGAACCAATCAGCCCCAGCATTTT
NA	17	TRBV7-3	TRBJ1-1	NA	CASSLKGGGPPRTEAFF	TGTGCCAGCAGCTTAAAAGGGGGGGGCCCCCCGAGAACTGAAGCTTTCTTT
NA	16	TRBV4-3	TRBJ2-7	NA	CASSQDAVGGLYEQYF	TGCGCCAGCAGCCAAGATGCAGTGGGGGGCCTCTACGAGCAGTACTTC
TRBD1	18	TRBV28	TRBJ1-2	NA	CASSIDPNLNDRAPGYTF	TGTGCCAGCAGTATCGACCCGAATCTGAACGACAGGGCTCCTGGCTACACCTTC
TRBD2	15	TRBV15	TRBJ2-1	NA	CATSSRTSGVNEQFF	TGTGCCACCAGCAGTCGGACTAGCGGGGTTAATGAGCAGTTCTTC
NA	12	TRBV29-1	TRBJ2-5	NA	CSVETRLETQYF	TGCAGCGTTGAAACCAGGCTAGAGACCCAGTACTTC
NA	11	TRBV6-5	TRBJ2-5	many	CASRDTGLQYF	TGTGCCAGCCGGGATACAGGGTTGCAGTACTTC
NA	12	TRBV6-5	TRBJ2-1	NA	CASSLRGETQFF	TGTGCCAGCAGCCTCCGTGGTGAGACCCAGTTCTTC
NA	14	TRBV3-1	TRBJ2-7	once	CASTTSGFSYEQYF	TGTGCCAGCACAACTTCTGGGTTCTCCTACGAGCAGTACTTC
TRBD1	16	TRBV29-1	TRBJ2-1	NA	CSVGTPGQLSYNEQFF	TGCAGCGTGGGAACACCGGGACAGCTTTCCTACAATGAGCAGTTCTTC
TRBD2	16	TRBV20-1	TRBJ2-5	few	CSASRVRGGAVETQYF	TGCAGTGCTAGTAGGGTTCGCGGGGGGGCCGTGGAGACCCAGTACTTC
NA	17	TRBV7-2	TRBJ2-5	few	CASSGRIATSEGETQYF	TGTGCCAGCAGCGGGCGGATCGCGACTTCTGAGGGAGAGACCCAGTACTTC
NA	13	TRBV20-1	TRBJ2-4	many	CSAPWVAKNIQYF	TGCAGTGCTCCCTGGGTAGCCAAAAACATTCAGTACTTC
NA	15	TRBV7-9	TRBJ1-4	many	CASSLSRTVLEKLFF	TGTGCCAGCAGCTTGTCCCGGACAGTCCTTGAAAAACTGTTTTTT
NA	15	TRBV9	TRBJ2-3	NA	CASSVDGRTTDTQYF	TGTGCCAGCAGCGTAGACGGCAGGACCACAGATACGCAGTATTTT
NA	14	TRBV3-1	TRBJ2-3	NA	CASSQEGLTDTQYF	TGTGCCAGCAGCCAAGAGGGCTTAACAGATACGCAGTATTTT
TRBD2	17	TRBV5-1	TRBJ2-1	NA	CASSVRRGTSVANEQFF	TGCGCCAGCAGCGTCCGCCGGGGGACTAGCGTTGCGAATGAGCAGTTCTTC
NA	19	TRBV21-1	TRBJ2-7	few	CASSPPWGQGASGSYEQYF	NA
NA	13	TRBV5-6	TRBJ1-5	NA	CASSSTNAQPQHF	TGTGCCAGCAGCTCCACGAACGCTCAGCCCCAGCATTTT
TRBD2	14	TRBV10-3	TRBJ2-7	few	CAVLREGLKYEQYF	TGTGCCGTCCTCCGGGAGGGACTGAAGTACGAGCAGTACTTC
TRBD1	14	TRBV20-1	TRBJ1-2	NA	CSGPGTGDNYGYTF	TGCAGTGGGCCTGGGACAGGGGATAACTATGGCTACACCTTC
NA	14	TRBV6-1	TRBJ1-5	NA	CASNLGSSNQPQHF	TGTGCCAGCAATCTGGGGTCGAGCAATCAGCCCCAGCATTTT
NA	12	TRBV14	TRBJ2-7	NA	CASSQDLVGQYF	TGTGCCAGCAGCCAAGATCTAGTAGGGCAGTACTTC
TRBD2	20	TRBV28	TRBJ2-1	NA	CASSAHVAGGPPRSYNEQFF	TGTGCCAGCAGTGCCCATGTAGCGGGGGGGCCTCCGAGGTCCTACAATGAGCAGTTCTTC
NA	17	TRBV11-2	TRBJ2-5	NA	CASSSPGGQGVEETQYF	TGTGCCAGCAGCTCTCCGGGAGGGCAGGGGGTGGAAGAGACCCAGTACTTC
NA	15	TRBV2	TRBJ1-5	NA	CASSEQGYSNQPQHF	TGTGCCAGCAGTGAACAGGGTTATAGCAATCAGCCCCAGCATTTT
NA	17	TRBV4-2	TRBJ1-2	few	CASSQERLGGGREGYTF	TGTGCCAGCAGCCAAGAGAGGTTGGGGGGGGGCCGAGAAGGCTACACCTTC
NA	14	TRBV24-1	TRBJ2-5	NA	CATSGGDGQETQYF	TGTGCCACCAGTGGGGGGGACGGACAAGAGACCCAGTACTTC
NA	16	TRBV4-1	TRBJ1-2	many	CASSQDNGSANYGYTF	TGCGCCAGCAGCCAAGATAACGGGTCAGCTAACTATGGCTACACCTTC
TRBD2	16	TRBV5-1	TRBJ2-7	once	CASSTFTSGITYEQYF	TGCGCCAGCAGCACCTTTACTAGCGGGATAACCTACGAGCAGTACTTC
NA	13	TRBV9	TRBJ1-2	NA	CASSPDPGDGYTF	TGTGCCAGCAGCCCTGACCCAGGCGATGGCTACACCTTC
NA	12	TRBV11-2	TRBJ2-5	NA	CASSQIQETQYF	TGTGCCAGCAGCCAGATCCAGGAGACCCAGTACTTC
NA	14	TRBV12-3/TRBV12-4	TRBJ1-1	few	CASSLASRNTEAFF	TGTGCCAGCAGTTTAGCGAGTCGGAACACTGAAGCTTTCTTT
NA	16	TRBV5-6	TRBJ2-7	few	CASSLVGAPSSYEQYF	TGTGCCAGCAGCTTGGTAGGGGCACCTAGCTCCTACGAGCAGTACTTC
NA	14	TRBV5-6	TRBJ1-5	NA	CASSLGIHPQPQHF	TGTGCCAGCAGCTTGGGTATACACCCTCAGCCCCAGCATTTT
TRBD2	15	TRBV7-3	TRBJ2-3	few	CASSLAGGPADTQYF	TGTGCCAGCAGCTTAGCGGGGGGGCCCGCAGATACGCAGTATTTT
NA	14	TRBV5-1	TRBJ2-1	few	CASSLIPRSNEQFF	TGCGCCAGCAGCTTGATCCCCCGCAGCAATGAGCAGTTCTTC
NA	12	TRBV20-1	TRBJ2-5	NA	CSASFYQETQYF	TGCAGTGCTAGTTTCTACCAAGAGACCCAGTACTTC
TRBD1	15	TRBV7-9	TRBJ1-5	few	CASSATGNSNQPQHF	TGTGCCAGCAGCGCGACAGGGAATAGCAATCAGCCCCAGCATTTT
NA	16	TRBV4-2	TRBJ1-4	few	CASSQDPRLNNEKLFF	TGTGCCAGCAGCCAAGATCCCCGACTCAACAATGAAAAACTGTTTTTT
NA	13	TRBV2	TRBJ1-4	few	CASRRDANEKLFF	TGTGCCAGCAGGCGGGACGCTAATGAAAAACTGTTTTTT
NA	12	TRBV7-9	TRBJ1-5	few	CASTNSNQPQHF	TGTGCCAGCACTAATTCCAATCAGCCCCAGCATTTT
TRBD2	15	TRBV4-2	TRBJ2-7	NA	CASSPGLAGDSEQYF	TGTGCCAGCAGCCCCGGACTAGCGGGGGACTCCGAGCAGTACTTC
NA	15	TRBV20-1	TRBJ2-7	NA	CSAGTGTTGSYEQYF	TGCAGTGCTGGTACCGGGACAACAGGCTCCTACGAGCAGTACTTC
TRBD1	17	TRBV5-1	TRBJ1-1	few	CASSSSTGTGILTEAFF	TGCGCCAGCAGCTCCAGTACCGGGACAGGGATTCTGACTGAAGCTTTCTTT
TRBD2	18	TRBV4-1	TRBJ2-1	NA	CASSQDGSSGGRYNEQFF	TGCGCCAGCAGCCAAGATGGGTCTAGCGGGGGGCGGTACAATGAGCAGTTCTTC
NA	12	TRBV12-3/TRBV12-4	TRBJ1-1	NA	CASSPDGVQAFF	TGTGCCAGCAGTCCGGACGGGGTTCAAGCTTTCTTT
NA	15	TRBV7-9	TRBJ1-5	NA	CASSLGGGLAVPQHF	TGTGCCAGCAGCTTAGGGGGGGGGCTGGCTGTACCCCAGCATTTT
NA	11	TRBV6-1	TRBJ1-2	NA	CASTRDYDYTF	TGTGCCAGCACCCGGGACTACGACTACACCTTC
TRBD2	13	TRBV9	TRBJ2-1	few	CASSAGGAHEQFF	TGTGCCAGCAGCGCCGGGGGGGCCCATGAGCAGTTCTTC
NA	13	TRBV24-1	TRBJ2-5	few	CATGQGSQETQYF	TGTGCCACCGGCCAGGGATCCCAAGAGACCCAGTACTTC
NA	15	TRBV4-1	TRBJ1-4	few	CASSQDERGDEKLFF	TGCGCCAGCAGCCAAGATGAACGGGGAGATGAAAAACTGTTTTTT